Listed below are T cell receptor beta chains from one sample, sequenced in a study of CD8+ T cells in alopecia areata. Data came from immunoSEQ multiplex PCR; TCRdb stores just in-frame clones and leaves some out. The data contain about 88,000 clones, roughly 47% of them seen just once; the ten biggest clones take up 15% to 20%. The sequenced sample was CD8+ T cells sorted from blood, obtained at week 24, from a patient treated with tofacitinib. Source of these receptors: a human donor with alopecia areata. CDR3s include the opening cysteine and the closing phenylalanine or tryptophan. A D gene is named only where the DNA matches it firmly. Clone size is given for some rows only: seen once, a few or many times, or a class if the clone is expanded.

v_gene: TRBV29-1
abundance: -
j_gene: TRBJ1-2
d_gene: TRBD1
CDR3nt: TGCAGCGTTTTACCCCGGGACAGATATGGCTACACCTTC
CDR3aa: CSVLPRDRYGYTF

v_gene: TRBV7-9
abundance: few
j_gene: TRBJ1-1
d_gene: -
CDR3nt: TGTGCCAGCAACTCGGGGGGTGGCAACACTGAAGCTTTCTTT
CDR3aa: CASNSGGGNTEAFF

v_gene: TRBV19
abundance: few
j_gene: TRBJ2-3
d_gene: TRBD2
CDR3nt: TGTGCCGCGGGAGGGTGGGGCACAGATACGCAGTATTTT
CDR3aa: CAAGGWGTDTQYF

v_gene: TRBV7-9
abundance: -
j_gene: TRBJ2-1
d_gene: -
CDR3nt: TGTGCCAGCAGCTTGTCACAGGGCCCGCCATCCTACAATGAGCAGTTCTTC
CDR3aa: CASSLSQGPPSYNEQFF

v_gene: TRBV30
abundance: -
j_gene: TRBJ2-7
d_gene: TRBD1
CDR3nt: TGTGCCTGGAGTACCGGGACAGTATTATCCGAGCAGTACTTC
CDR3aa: CAWSTGTVLSEQYF

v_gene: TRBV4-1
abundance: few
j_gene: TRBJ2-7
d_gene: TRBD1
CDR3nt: TGCGCCAGCAGCCAAGTCGCAGGACAGGACTACGAGCAGTACTTC
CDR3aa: CASSQVAGQDYEQYF

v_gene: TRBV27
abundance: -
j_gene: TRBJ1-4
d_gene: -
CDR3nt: TGTGCCAGCAGTCGGGCGATTGGCACTAATGAAAAACTGTTTTTT
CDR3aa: CASSRAIGTNEKLFF

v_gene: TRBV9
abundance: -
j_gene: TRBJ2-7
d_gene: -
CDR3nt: TGTGCCAGCGGGTCTAGCGCGGTCGAGCAGTACTTC
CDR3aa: CASGSSAVEQYF

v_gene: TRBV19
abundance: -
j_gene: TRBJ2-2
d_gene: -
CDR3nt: TGTGCCAGTAGGGAGCCGCAGGGGGGGAACACCGGGGAGCTGTTTTTT
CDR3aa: CASREPQGGNTGELFF

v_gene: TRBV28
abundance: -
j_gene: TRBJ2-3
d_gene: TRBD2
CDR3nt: TGTGCCAGCAGTTTAGGGACTAGCGGACCGCAGGGGCAGTATTTT
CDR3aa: CASSLGTSGPQGQYF

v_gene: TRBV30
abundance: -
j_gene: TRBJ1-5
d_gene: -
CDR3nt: TGTGCCTGGAGTGTAGGCGCGAATCAGCCCCAGCATTTT
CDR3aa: CAWSVGANQPQHF

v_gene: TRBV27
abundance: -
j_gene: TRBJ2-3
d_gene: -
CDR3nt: TGTGCCAGCAGTTTCCGGGCGGAGGAGGATACGCAGTATTTT
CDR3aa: CASSFRAEEDTQYF

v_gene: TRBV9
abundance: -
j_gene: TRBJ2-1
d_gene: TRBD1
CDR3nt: TGTGCCAGCAGCCCGCAGGGACAGGGGAGCTACAATGAGCAGTTCTTC
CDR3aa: CASSPQGQGSYNEQFF

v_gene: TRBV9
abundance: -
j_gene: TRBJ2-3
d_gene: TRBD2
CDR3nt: TGTGCCAGCAGCGGGGGACTATCACGGACAGATACGCAGTATTTT
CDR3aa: CASSGGLSRTDTQYF

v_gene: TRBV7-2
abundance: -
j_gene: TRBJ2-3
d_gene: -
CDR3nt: TGTGCCAGCAGCTTCAGTCCCTCAGATACGCAGTATTTT
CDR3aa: CASSFSPSDTQYF

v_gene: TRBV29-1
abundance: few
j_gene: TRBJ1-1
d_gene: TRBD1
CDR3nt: TGCAGCGTCGTAACAGGGGTCCTCATGAACACTGAAGCTTTCTTT
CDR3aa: CSVVTGVLMNTEAFF

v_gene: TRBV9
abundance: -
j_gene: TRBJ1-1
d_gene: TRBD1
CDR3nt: TGTGCCAGCAGCTTAGGACAGGCTGTGAACACTGAAGCTTTCTTT
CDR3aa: CASSLGQAVNTEAFF

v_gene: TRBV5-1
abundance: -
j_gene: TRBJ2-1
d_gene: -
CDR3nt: TGCGCCAGCAGCCCCTTTGGAATTGGCGTCGATGAGCAGTTCTTC
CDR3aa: CASSPFGIGVDEQFF

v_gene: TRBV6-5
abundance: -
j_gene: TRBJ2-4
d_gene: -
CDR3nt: TGTGCCAGCAGAGCTCAGGACGGAAAAAACATTCAGTACTTC
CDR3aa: CASRAQDGKNIQYF

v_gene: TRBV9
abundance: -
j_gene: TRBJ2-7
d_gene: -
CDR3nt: TGTGCCAGCAGCGCCTGGGGGGTCGGTGAGCAGTACTTC
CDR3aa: CASSAWGVGEQYF

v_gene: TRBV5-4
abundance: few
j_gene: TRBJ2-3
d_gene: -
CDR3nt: TGTGCCAGCAGTTCCGGGACTTACACAGATACGCAGTATTTT
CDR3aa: CASSSGTYTDTQYF

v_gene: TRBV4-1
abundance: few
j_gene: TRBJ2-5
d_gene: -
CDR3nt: TGCGCCAGCAGCCTGTATCCTAGAGGGGAGACCCAGTACTTC
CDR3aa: CASSLYPRGETQYF

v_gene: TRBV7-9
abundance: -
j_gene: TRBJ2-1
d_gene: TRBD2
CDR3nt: TGTGCCAGCAGCTCCGGGACTAGCGGGAGGGGGAATGAGCAGTTCTTC
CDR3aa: CASSSGTSGRGNEQFF

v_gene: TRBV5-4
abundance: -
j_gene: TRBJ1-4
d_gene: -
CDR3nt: TGTGCCAGCAGCTTGGTCGGGCAGGGGACTGCTAATGAAAAACTGTTTTTT
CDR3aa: CASSLVGQGTANEKLFF

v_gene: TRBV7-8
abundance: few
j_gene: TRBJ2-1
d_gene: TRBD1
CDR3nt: TGTGCCAGCAGCTTGACGGACAGGAGCTCCTACAATGAGCAGTTCTTC
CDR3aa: CASSLTDRSSYNEQFF

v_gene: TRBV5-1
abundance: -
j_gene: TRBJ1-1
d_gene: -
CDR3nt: TGTGCCAGCAGCCAACAGTACACTGAAGCTTTCTTT
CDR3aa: CASSQQYTEAFF

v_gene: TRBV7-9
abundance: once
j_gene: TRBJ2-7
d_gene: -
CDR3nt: TGTGCCAGCAGCTTCACCCGGGACGCCCCCTACGAGCAGTACTTC
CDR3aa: CASSFTRDAPYEQYF

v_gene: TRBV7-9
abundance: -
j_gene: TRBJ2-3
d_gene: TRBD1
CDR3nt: TGTGCCAGCAGCAAAGACAGGGGGAGGAAAGATACGCAGTATTTT
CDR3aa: CASSKDRGRKDTQYF

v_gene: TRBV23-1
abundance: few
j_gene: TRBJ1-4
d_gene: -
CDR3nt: TGCGCCAGCAGTCAATACCCTGAGGAAGAAAAACTGTTTTTT
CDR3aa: CASSQYPEEEKLFF

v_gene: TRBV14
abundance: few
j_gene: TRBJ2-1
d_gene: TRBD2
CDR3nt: TGTGCCAGCAGCCAAGATCCCAGGCTAGCGGGAGATACTGAGCAGTTCTTC
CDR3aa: CASSQDPRLAGDTEQFF

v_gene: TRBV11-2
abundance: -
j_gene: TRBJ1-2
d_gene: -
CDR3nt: TGTGCCAGCAGCTCACAGCTCGGAGGCAGGGCTAACTATGGCTACACCTTC
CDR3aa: CASSSQLGGRANYGYTF

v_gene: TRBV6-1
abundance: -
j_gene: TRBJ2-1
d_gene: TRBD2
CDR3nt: TGTGCCAGCAGCGAGGGACTAGGAGGGTACAAACAGCAGTTCTTC
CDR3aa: CASSEGLGGYKQQFF

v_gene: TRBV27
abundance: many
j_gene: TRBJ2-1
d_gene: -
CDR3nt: TGTGCCAGCAGTTTTTCAGGGCGTTTTGACAATGAGCAGTTCTTC
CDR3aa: CASSFSGRFDNEQFF

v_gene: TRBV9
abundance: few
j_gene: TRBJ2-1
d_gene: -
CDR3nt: TGTGCCAGCAGCGTCCCGCCCGGGGATGAGCAGTTCTTC
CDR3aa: CASSVPPGDEQFF

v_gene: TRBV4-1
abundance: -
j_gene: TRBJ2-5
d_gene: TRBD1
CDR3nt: TGCGCCAGCAGCCAAGAGAAAAGGGGACAGGGGTACCAAGAGACCCAGTACTTC
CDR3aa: CASSQEKRGQGYQETQYF

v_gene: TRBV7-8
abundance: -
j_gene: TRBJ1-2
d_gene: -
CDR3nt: TGTGCCAGCAGCTGGGGAGGTTCGAGTGGCTACACCTTC
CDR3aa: CASSWGGSSGYTF

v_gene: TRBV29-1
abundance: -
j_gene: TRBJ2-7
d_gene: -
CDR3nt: TGCAGCGCCAATAGCGCTCTCTCCTACGAGCAGTACTTC
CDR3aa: CSANSALSYEQYF

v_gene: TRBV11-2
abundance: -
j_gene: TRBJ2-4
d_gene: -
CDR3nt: TGTGCCAGCAGCTTAACCAAAAACATTCAGTACTTC
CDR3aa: CASSLTKNIQYF

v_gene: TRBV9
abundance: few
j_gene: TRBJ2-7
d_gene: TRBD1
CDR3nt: TGTGCCAGCACACCCGGGGACAGCTCCTACGAGCAGTACTTC
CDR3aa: CASTPGDSSYEQYF

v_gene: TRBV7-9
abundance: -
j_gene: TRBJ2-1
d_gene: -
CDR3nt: TGTGCCAGCACGGCGAATGAGCAGTTCTTC
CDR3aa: CASTANEQFF

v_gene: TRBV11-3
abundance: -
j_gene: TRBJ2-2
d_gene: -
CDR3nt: TGTGCCAGCAGCTCGAGGGGGAGCGGGACCGGGGAGCTGTTTTTT
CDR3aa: CASSSRGSGTGELFF

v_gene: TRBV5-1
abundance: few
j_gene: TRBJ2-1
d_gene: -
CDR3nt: TGCGCCAGCACCTCCTCCGCGGGTTACTACAATGAGCAGTTCTTC
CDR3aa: CASTSSAGYYNEQFF